This T cell receptor beta chain was sequenced during a study of blood T cell repertoires in COVID-19. Study background: Samples taken during acute and convalescent COVID-19 were collected in the United States, Italy and Spain. Sources were T cells, B-cell-depleted T cells, or PBMCs; the material itself was cDNA or gDNA.

The CDR3 runs to 13 residues. V gave up 5 bases and J gave up 5 bases; unmatched junction bases: 3. CDR1 and CDR2 from the germline V gene are SGHTA and FQGTGA. Participant-reported clinical history was the basis for cohort assignment. Before being deemed recovered, Cohort 3 donors had two negative PCRs, clearance, or symptom resolution. Generated by immunoSEQ multiplex PCR, the TCRdb table keeps only in-frame clones and is missing some. This sample has over 110,000 clones; about 90% occur once, and the top ten carry around 10%. The chain employs TRBV7-3 and TRBJ2-1; 7 bases map to TRBD2. The sequencing input was PBMCs or T cells enriched from blood (not recorded which). The receptor was isolated from a man in his sixties who had recovered from COVID-19. This CDR3 is CASSRTSDNEQFF. For the CDR3, the DNA is TGTGCCAGCAGCCGGACTAGTGACAATGAGCAGTTCTTC.